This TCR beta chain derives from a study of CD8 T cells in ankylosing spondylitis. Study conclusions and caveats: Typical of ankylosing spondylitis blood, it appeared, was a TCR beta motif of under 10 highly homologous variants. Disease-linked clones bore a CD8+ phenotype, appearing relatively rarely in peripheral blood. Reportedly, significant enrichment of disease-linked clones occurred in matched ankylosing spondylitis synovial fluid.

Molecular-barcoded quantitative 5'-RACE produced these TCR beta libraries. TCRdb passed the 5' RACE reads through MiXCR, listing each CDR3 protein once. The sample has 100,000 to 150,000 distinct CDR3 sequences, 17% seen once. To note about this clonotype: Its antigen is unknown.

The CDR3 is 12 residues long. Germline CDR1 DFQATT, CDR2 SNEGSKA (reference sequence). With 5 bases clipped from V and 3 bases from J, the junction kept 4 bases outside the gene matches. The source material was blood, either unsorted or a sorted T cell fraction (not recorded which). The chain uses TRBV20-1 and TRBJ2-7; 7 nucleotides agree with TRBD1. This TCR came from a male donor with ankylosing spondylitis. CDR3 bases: TGCAGTGCTCAGACAGGGTTCTACGAGCAGTACTTC. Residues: CSAQTGFYEQYF.